This passage covers 28 T cell receptor beta chains from one sample sequenced in a study of blood T cell repertoires in COVID-19. Method: immunoSEQ multiplex PCR; TCRdb's copy keeps in-frame clones and lacks some. The sample yields under 350,000 clones, around 87% seen once. The sequenced sample consisted of peripheral blood. These receptors all stem from a man between 18 and 35 years old with active or convalescent COVID-19.

The V and J genes are TRBV5-1 and TRBJ2-5, with D possibly matching TRBD2 (6 bases). The CDR3 totals 14 residues. Germline V lookup: CDR1 SGHRS, CDR2 YFSETQ. The V and J ends lost 2 bases and 1 base respectively, with 9 bases between them. The CDR3 DNA follows: TGCGCCAGCAGCTTCGCGGGGAGCCAAGAGACCCAGTACTTC. Translating it yields CASSFAGSQETQYF. Based on the CDR3 plus reference TRBV5-1 and TRBJ2-5, the full variable domain is KAGVTQTPRYLIKTRGQQVTLSCSPISGHRSVSWYQQTPGQGLQFLFEYFSETQRNKGNFPGRFSGRQFSNSRSEMNVSTLELGDSALYLCASSFAGSQETQYFGPGTRLLVL.

V and J are TRBV27 and TRBJ1-3, with a possible D match to TRBD1 (6 bases). Germline V lookup: CDR1 MNHEY, CDR2 SMNVEV (reference sequence). Trimming cost V 6 bases and J 0 bases, with 9 bases left between them. This CDR3 has 14 residues. In nucleotides, the CDR3 is TGTGCCAGCAGCCGGACAGCCTCTGGAAACACCATATATTTT. It specifies CASSRTASGNTIYF.

The CDR3 protein is CATGDGGEKLFF. In DNA form, the CDR3 reads TGTGCCACCGGGGACGGGGGTGAAAAACTGTTTTTT. The chain recombines TRBV24-1 with TRBJ1-4; D might be TRBD1 (5 bases). The V gene's germline CDR1 is KGHDR and CDR2 SFDVKD. The CDR3 runs 12 residues. With 9 bases removed from V and 7 bases from J, the gap between germline ends came to 11 bases.

The genes are TRBV7-2 and TRBJ2-7; D gene unclear. CDR1 and CDR2 from the germline V gene are SGHTA and FQGNSA. The CDR3 length is 12 residues. V lost 8 bases, J lost 3 bases, and 11 bases lay in between. The CDR3 DNA sequence: TGTGCCAGCCGCCAATTCGGCTACGAGCAGTACTTC. Translated: CASRQFGYEQYF. Full variable domain (remainder filled in from reference TRBV7-2 and TRBJ2-7): GAGVSQSPSNKVTEKGKDVELRCDPISGHTALYWYRQSLGQGLEFLIYFQGNSAPDKSGLPSDRFSAERTGGSVSTLTIQRTQQEDSAVYLCASRQFGYEQYFGPGTRLTVT.

This chain connects TRBV13 to TRBJ1-5; D not resolved. Trimming shortened V by 0 bases and J by 0 bases, and 6 bases separated the two germline ends. This CDR3 is built from 15 residues. CDR1 and CDR2 from the germline V gene are PRHDT and FYEKMQ (reference sequence). The CDR3: CASSLGTYSNQPQHF. CDR3 DNA sequence: TGTGCCAGCAGCTTAGGAACTTATAGCAATCAGCCCCAGCATTTT.

The chain employs TRBV24-1 and TRBJ1-2, with D possibly being TRBD1 (6 bases). CDR3 length: 13 residues. CDR1 and CDR2 (germline): KGHDR, SFDVKD. V was cut by 9 bases and J by 6 bases, with 16 bases left in between. Here the CDR3 DNA reads TGTGCCACCTCGTCTTACAGGGCCGATGGCTACACCTTC. Translation: CATSSYRADGYTF.

The chain couples TRBV19 to TRBJ2-7, with TRBD2 as a possible D gene (6 bases). Per germline, CDR1 LNHDA and CDR2 SQIVND (reference sequence). The CDR3 is 13 residues long. V dropped 2 bases and J dropped 5 bases, with 10 bases sitting between them. This chain's CDR3 is CASSIREANEQYF. In DNA, the CDR3 is TGTGCCAGTAGTATAAGGGAGGCGAACGAGCAGTACTTC.

This chain links TRBV9 with TRBJ2-7; a possible D gene is TRBD1 (6 bases). The V gene lost 0 bases and the J gene lost 1 base, with 8 bases spanning the gap. The CDR3 runs to 14 residues. The germline CDR1 and CDR2 sequences are SGDLS and YYNGEE. DNA for the CDR3: TGTGCCAGCAGCGTAGGGACAGTTTCCTACGAGCAGTACTTC. This codes for CASSVGTVSYEQYF. The variable domain in full, completed from reference TRBV9 and TRBJ2-7, reads DSGVTQTPKHLITATGQRVTLRCSPRSGDLSVYWYQQSLDQGLQFLIQYYNGEERAKGNILERFSAQQFPDLHSELNLSSLELGDSALYFCASSVGTVSYEQYFGPGTRLTVT.

This chain uses TRBV29-1 with TRBJ2-5; 11 bases match TRBD2. This CDR3 has 16 residues. V shed 5 bases and J 0 bases; nucleotides not matched to a gene: 8. Germline values: CDR1 SQVTM, CDR2 ANQGSEA. This CDR3 reads CSVSRLAGPHQETQYF. The CDR3 DNA reads as TGCAGCGTTTCGAGACTAGCGGGACCGCACCAAGAGACCCAGTACTTC.

Points on this clone: One end of the junction fails to match germline, which may point to a read error. The J gene is TRBJ2-2, the V gene TRBV6-1; weak D call: TRBD2 (5 bases). The CDR3 extends over 15 amino acids. Germline values: CDR1 MNHNS, CDR2 SASEGT. CDR3 region: CASREAAGQAGELFF. DNA of the CDR3: TGTGCCAGCAGGGAAGCCGCGGGTCAGGCCGGGGAGCTGTTTTTT.

This clone appeared once. The chain couples TRBV29-1 to TRBJ2-7, with TRBD1 identical over 7 bases. The CDR3 loop spans 14 amino acids. CDR1 is SQVTM, CDR2 ANQGSEA, per germline. V was pared by 5 bases and J by 2 bases, with 9 bases of the junction left unmatched. As DNA, the CDR3 is TGCAGCGTTCAAACCGGGACAGTACCCTACGAGCAGTACTTC. Its translation: CSVQTGTVPYEQYF.

The chain links TRBV19 to TRBJ1-5, with D unresolved. CDR1 and CDR2 (germline): LNHDA, SQIVND (reference sequence). Trimming removed 3 bases at V and 7 bases at J, with 13 bases between. The CDR3 loop spans 14 amino acids. The CDR3 protein is CASSIPREGQPQHF. The CDR3 DNA is TGTGCCAGTAGTATCCCCCGGGAGGGCCAGCCCCAGCATTTT.

The gene calls are TRBV11-3 and TRBJ1-3; TRBD1 might be the D (5 bases). The V end lost 3 bases, the J end lost 0 bases, and 9 bases lay between the germline ends. The CDR3 is made up of 15 amino acids. Germline V CDR1 and CDR2: SGHNT, YENEEA. The CDR3 DNA sequence: TGTGCCAGCAGCTTCTCAGGGAACTCTGGAAACACCATATATTTT. It codes for CASSFSGNSGNTIYF.

V and J are TRBV5-4 and TRBJ1-4; the D gene is possibly TRBD1 (5 bases). V was pared by 2 bases and J by 12 bases, with 11 bases between. The CDR3 is 12 amino acids. Germline CDR1 SGHNT, CDR2 YYREEE (reference sequence). The CDR3 loop reads CASSFGRGELFF. For the CDR3, the DNA is TGTGCCAGCAGCTTCGGCCGGGGGGAACTGTTTTTT.

This clone occurred a few times. This sequence joins TRBV28 and TRBJ1-1; the match to TRBD1 covers 8 bases. The CDR3 contains 14 residues. Germline CDR1 MDHEN, CDR2 SYDVKM. V trimming: 8 bases; J trimming: 11 bases; junction bases outside the gene matches: 16. The DNA of the CDR3 is TGTGCCAGCGGACCGGACAGGGCTCAGCGAGGGGCTTTCTTT. Translated: CASGPDRAQRGAFF.

The chain has TRBV2 and TRBJ2-3; D gene uncertain. The V end lost 3 bases, the J end lost 2 bases, and 6 bases lay between the germline ends. Germline V CDR1 and CDR2: SNHLY, FYNNEI. This CDR3 has 13 residues. The CDR3 reads CASSDPVTDTQYF. CDR3 bases: TGTGCCAGCAGTGACCCAGTCACAGATACGCAGTATTTT.

J is TRBJ2-1 and V is TRBV3-1 (or the pseudogene TRBV3-2), with 7 bases identical to TRBD2. J gave up 0 bases and V 2 bases, and 4 bases lay outside the gene matches. Germline CDR1 is LGHDT and CDR2 is YNNKEL (reference sequence). The CDR3 spans 16 residues. The CDR3 protein is CASSQLAESSYNEQFF. DNA of the CDR3: TGTGCCAGCAGCCAACTAGCGGAAAGCTCCTACAATGAGCAGTTCTTC.

The rearrangement joins TRBV2 to TRBJ2-3; 7 bases are shared with TRBD1. The CDR3 length is 16 residues. J was trimmed by 0 bases and V by 8 bases; bases with no gene match: 11. CDR1 is SNHLY and CDR2 is FYNNEI in the germline V gene. The CDR3: CASLRGPSSSTDTQYF. Written as DNA, the CDR3 is TGTGCCAGCCTTAGGGGGCCTTCATCTAGCACAGATACGCAGTATTTT.

The rearrangement joins TRBV24-1 to TRBJ1-1, with 7 bases identical to TRBD1. Looked up from germline, CDR1 is KGHDR and CDR2 is SFDVKD. After removal of 7 bases from V and 4 bases from J, the junction contained 5 bases not matched to a gene. CDR3 size: 13 residues. This CDR3 reads CATRDRLGTEAFF. The DNA of the CDR3 is TGTGCCACCAGGGACAGGCTGGGCACTGAAGCTTTCTTT.

CDR3 sequence reads: CAWSPVAGGLTNEKLFF. The CDR3 bases are TGTGCCTGGAGTCCCGTAGCAGGGGGGCTTACTAATGAAAAACTGTTTTTT. V usage is TRBV30 and J usage is TRBJ1-4, with 7 bases matching TRBD1. Trimming took 2 bases from V and 2 from J; bases not matched to a gene: 11. Germline V gene lookup returns CDR1 GTSNPN and CDR2 SVGIG (reference sequence). This CDR3 has 17 amino acids.

The chain carries TRBV30 and TRBJ1-6, with D perhaps TRBD1 (6 bases). This CDR3 spans 12 amino acids. V was shortened by 5 bases and J by 7 bases, with 9 bases between the two germline ends. CDR1 is GTSNPN, CDR2 SVGIG, per germline (reference sequence). Here the CDR3 reads CAWDRQNSPLHF. Here the CDR3 DNA reads TGTGCCTGGGACAGGCAGAATTCACCCCTCCACTTT.

The rearrangement uses TRBV7-3 and TRBJ2-2; tentatively, D is TRBD1 (6 bases). The CDR3 sequence is 14 residues long. Germline CDR1 reads SGHTA; CDR2 reads FQGTGA. The V end lost 5 bases, the J end lost 3 bases, and 10 bases lay between the germline ends. In nucleotides, the CDR3 is TGTGCCAGCAGCACACAGGGAGACACCGGGGAGCTGTTTTTT. It specifies CASSTQGDTGELFF.

The chain recombines TRBV13 with TRBJ1-4, with 7 bases that match TRBD1. J was trimmed by 7 bases and V by 5 bases; bases with no gene match: 7. The V gene's germline CDR1 is PRHDT and CDR2 FYEKMQ (reference sequence). This CDR3 has 14 residues. This chain's CDR3 is CASSTRQGSEKLFF. CDR3 nucleotides: TGTGCCAGCAGCACCCGACAGGGATCTGAAAAACTGTTTTTT.

The chain's CDR3 is CASSLLVIQGAGNEQFF. DNA of the CDR3: TGCGCCAGCAGCTTACTGGTTATTCAGGGGGCGGGCAATGAGCAGTTCTTC. This chain uses TRBV5-1 with TRBJ2-1; TRBD1 matches at 8 bases. The CDR3 contains 17 residues. The V segment lost 2 bases and the J segment 6 bases; nucleotides outside the gene matches: 13. The germline CDR1 and CDR2 sequences are SGHRS and YFSETQ.

V and J are TRBV6-5 and TRBJ2-1, with TRBD1 matching 8 bases. V was pared by 5 bases and J by 9 bases, with 6 bases of the junction left unmatched. Germline V gives CDR1 MNHEY, CDR2 SVGAGI. The CDR3 sequence is 13 residues long. The CDR3 coding sequence is TGTGCCAGCAGTCCGGGACAGGTCACTGAGCAGTTCTTC. Amino acid sequence: CASSPGQVTEQFF.

This clone was counted only a few times. The chain is built from TRBV7-9 and TRBJ2-7; a weak D match, TRBD2 (6 bases). The ends were cut back, 6 bases at V and 0 bases at J, with 9 bases in the middle. The CDR3 runs 13 residues. Germline-derived CDR1 and CDR2 are SEHNR and FQNEAQ (reference sequence). CDR3 residues: CASRSGGSYEQYF. The CDR3 DNA is TGTGCCAGCAGATCCGGGGGCTCCTACGAGCAGTACTTC.

The chain has TRBV12-3 or TRBV12-4 and TRBJ2-1; D is ambiguous. The CDR3 sequence is 12 residues long. Trimming left V 7 bases short and J 5 bases short, with 9 bases between. The DNA for the CDR3 is TGTGCCAGCACCTTCGCGGACAATGAGCAGTTCTTC. Translation: CASTFADNEQFF.

The chain employs TRBV5-8 and TRBJ2-7, with D uncertain. CDR1 and CDR2 (germline): SGHTS, YDEGEE. V was clipped by 3 bases and J by 3 bases, with 7 bases between them. The CDR3 is 12 residues long. As DNA, the CDR3 is TGTGCCAGCAGCTACGGTAACTACGAGCAGTACTTC. Its protein product is CASSYGNYEQYF.